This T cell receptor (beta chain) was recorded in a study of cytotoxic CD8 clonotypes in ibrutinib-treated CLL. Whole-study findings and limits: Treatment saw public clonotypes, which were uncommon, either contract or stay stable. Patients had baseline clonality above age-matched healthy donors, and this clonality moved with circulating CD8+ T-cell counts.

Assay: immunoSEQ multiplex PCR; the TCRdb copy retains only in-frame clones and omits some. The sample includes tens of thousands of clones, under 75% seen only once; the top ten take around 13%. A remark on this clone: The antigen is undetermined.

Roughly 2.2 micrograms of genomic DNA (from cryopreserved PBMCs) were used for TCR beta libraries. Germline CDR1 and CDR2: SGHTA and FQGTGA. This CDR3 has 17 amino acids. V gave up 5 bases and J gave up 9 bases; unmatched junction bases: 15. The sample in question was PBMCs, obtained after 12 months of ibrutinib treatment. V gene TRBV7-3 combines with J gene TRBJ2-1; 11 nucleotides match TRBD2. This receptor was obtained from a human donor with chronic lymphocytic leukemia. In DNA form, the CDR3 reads TGTGCCAGCAGCCCCTTCATATTAGCGGGGGGGCCTAGTGAGCAGTTCTTC. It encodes CASSPFILAGGPSEQFF. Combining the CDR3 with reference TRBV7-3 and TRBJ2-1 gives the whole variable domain GAGVSQTPSNKVTEKGKYVELRCDPISGHTALYWYRQSLGQGPEFLIYFQGTGAADDSGLPNDRFFAVRPEGSVSTLKIQRTERGDSAVYLCASSPFILAGGPSEQFFGPGTRLTVL.